This entry lists 14 T cell receptor beta chains sequenced from one sample in a study of blood T cells in healthy people across ages. For the second PCR, which ran for about 7 to 11 cycles, a sample-barcoded 5' primer and a J-beta primer mix were used. In TCRdb, the 5' RACE reads were re-called with MiXCR into one record per CDR3 protein. This sample has 1.6 million or so distinct CDR3 sequences; about 35% occur once, and the top ten carry approximately 10%. The specimen was blood. These TCRs come from a woman between 25 and 40 years old in good health.

This clonotype was counted at least ten times. CDR3 amino acids: CASSFSGYEQYF. The CDR3 DNA follows: TGTGCCAGCAGTTTTAGCGGCTACGAGCAGTACTTC. The chain is built from TRBV12-3 or TRBV12-4 and TRBJ2-7; tentative D call: TRBD2 (6 bases). This CDR3 comprises 12 residues. Trimming took off 3 bases at V and 3 bases at J, with 6 bases between the two ends.

This chain joins TRBV2 and TRBJ2-3, with a possible D match to TRBD2 (5 bases). Germline CDR1 reads SNHLY; CDR2 reads FYNNEI. The CDR3 totals 14 residues. Trimming shortened V by 3 bases and J by 1 base, and 8 bases separated the two germline ends. CDR3 protein: CASSDKRRTDTQYF. CDR3 nucleotide sequence: TGTGCCAGCAGTGACAAGCGGCGCACAGATACGCAGTATTTT.

The chain links TRBV5-1 to TRBJ2-5; D not certain. Germline V gene data show CDR1 as SGHRS and CDR2 as YFSETQ. The CDR3 covers 13 residues. Trimming removed 4 bases from V and 2 bases from J, with 9 bases in between. CDR3 bases: TGCGCCAGCAGCCTGAAGGTTCAAGAGACCCAGTACTTC. Translated, it gives CASSLKVQETQYF.

This chain links TRBV7-9 with TRBJ1-2; 11 bases fit TRBD1. V was pared by 0 bases and J by 6 bases, with 6 bases of the junction left unmatched. CDR3 length equals 16 residues. The germline V gene encodes CDR1 SEHNR and CDR2 FQNEAQ (reference sequence). CDR3 protein: CASSLAVGQGANGYTF. Written as DNA, the CDR3 is TGTGCCAGCAGCTTAGCAGTTGGACAGGGGGCGAATGGCTACACCTTC.

The J gene is TRBJ2-5, the V gene TRBV27; TRBD1 aligns across 9 bases. The J call may be incorrect, as the DNA end agrees better with TRBJ2-7. There are 15 residues in the CDR3. Per the germline V gene, CDR1 is MNHEY and CDR2 is SMNVEV (reference sequence). The CDR3 protein is CASSSGQGWHYEQYF. DNA for the CDR3: TGTGCCAGCAGCTCAGGACAGGGGTGGCACTACGAGCAGTACTTC.

A remark on this clonotype: The germline gene is not matched at one end of the junction; a read error may be the cause. The chain uses TRBV5-1 and TRBJ2-5; D is ambiguous. Germline V CDR1 and CDR2: SGHRS, YFSETQ. This CDR3 is built from 15 residues. The CDR3: CASSFGGRYHETQYF. CDR3 DNA: TGCGCCAGCAGCTTCGGCGGCAGGTACCATGAGACCCAGTACTTC.

This clonotype was seen a handful of times. Mismatch with germline at one junction end may stem from a read error. The chain joins TRBV7-8 to TRBJ2-7; tentatively, D is TRBD2 (5 bases). Germline lookup yields CDR1 SGHVS and CDR2 FQNEAQ. The CDR3 totals 14 residues. The CDR3, as DNA: TGTGCCAGCAGCCGAGCTGGCGGGTTCTACGAGCGGTACTTC. Its protein product is CASSRAGGFYERYF.

The CDR3 nucleotides are TGTGCCAGCAGGGACAGGGGGGGTCAGACCCAGTACTTC. Amino acids: CASRDRGGQTQYF. The chain links TRBV2 to TRBJ2-5; 10 bases are a match to TRBD1. CDR1 and CDR2 from the germline V gene are SNHLY and FYNNEI. Trimming cost V 6 bases and J 6 bases; bases outside gene matches: 4. The CDR3 loop spans 13 amino acids.

In this sample, this clonotype turned up a few times. This chain uses TRBV5-1 with TRBJ2-1, with D hard to call. There are 15 residues in the CDR3. V lost 1 base, J lost 8 bases, and 16 bases lay in between. Looked up from germline, CDR1 is SGHRS and CDR2 is YFSETQ. The CDR3 nucleotides read TGCGCCAGCAGCTTGTTACCGCAGGCTCAAGATGAGCAGTTCTTC. Amino acids: CASSLLPQAQDEQFF.

This chain uses TRBV7-9 with TRBJ2-1; D tentatively reads TRBD1 or TRBD2 (6 bases each). Germline V lookup: CDR1 SEHNR, CDR2 FQNEAQ (reference sequence). V lost 5 bases, J lost 8 bases, and 22 bases lay in between. This CDR3 contains 16 residues. CDR3 sequence (DNA): TGTGCCAGCAGCCCAAGGGGGACAACGGGGGTGGATGAGCAGTTCTTC. This codes for CASSPRGTTGVDEQFF.

This chain joins TRBV27 and TRBJ1-1; 8 nucleotides agree with TRBD1. CDR1 and CDR2 from the germline V gene are MNHEY and SMNVEV (reference sequence). Unmatched junction bases numbered 8, after V lost 5 bases and J lost 0 bases. CDR3 length equals 16 residues. CDR3 residues: CASSATTGGVNTEAFF. The CDR3 nucleotides read TGTGCCAGCAGTGCAACAACAGGGGGGGTGAACACTGAAGCTTTCTTT.

This clonotype was seen only a few times. The J gene is TRBJ2-1, the V gene TRBV13, with TRBD2 matching over 12 bases. Trimming removed 4 bases from V and 7 bases from J; junction bases left unmatched: 17. The CDR3 contains 19 residues. In germline, CDR1 is PRHDT, CDR2 FYEKMQ (reference sequence). CDR3: CASSYRTSGISRGWNEQFF. In nucleotides, the CDR3 is TGTGCCAGCAGCTACAGGACTAGCGGGATATCTCGGGGATGGAATGAGCAGTTCTTC.

The chain combines TRBV18 with TRBJ1-1, with TRBD1 matching over 8 bases. The CDR3 loop spans 16 amino acids. CDR1 and CDR2 from the germline V gene are KGHSH and LQKENI. With 0 bases clipped from V and 5 bases from J, the junction kept 8 bases outside the gene matches. Written as DNA, the CDR3 is TGTGCCAGCTCACCACCTCCAGGACAGGGTTCAACTGAAGCTTTCTTT. Translation gives CASSPPPGQGSTEAFF.

The chain is built from TRBV7-6 and TRBJ2-3; 7 bases agree with TRBD2. After removal of 1 base from V and 5 bases from J, the junction contained 12 bases not matched to a gene. Germline CDR1 is SGHVS and CDR2 is FNYEAQ. The CDR3 consists of 17 residues. Here the CDR3 DNA reads TGTGCCAGCAGCTTAGGCCGACTAAAGCGGGGAAGAGATACGCAGTATTTT. Translation: CASSLGRLKRGRDTQYF. The whole variable domain, remainder taken from reference TRBV7-6 and TRBJ2-3, is GAGVSQSPRYKVTKRGQDVALRCDPISGHVSLYWYRQALGQGPEFLTYFNYEAQQDKSGLPNDRFSAERPEGSISTLTIQRTEQRDSAMYRCASSLGRLKRGRDTQYFGPGTRLTVL.